Sequencing of this T cell receptor beta chain was carried out in a study of blood T cell repertoires in COVID-19 (dated by TCRdb to 2018 to 2021). The study in broad terms: Samples covering the acute and convalescent phases of COVID-19 were provided by collaborators in the United States, Italy and Spain. The material from the prospective study consisted of cDNA or gDNA derived from T cells, B-cell-depleted T cells, or PBMCs. The dataset comprised deeply sampled blood TCRbeta repertoires from subjects exposed to, actively infected with, or recovered from COVID-19. The repertoires were made available in a free public database intended to serve as a resource for research on the immune response to SARS-CoV-2. The samples were drawn from the first 160 participants of the ongoing ImmuneRACE study and from over a thousand subjects provided by 6 global collaborators. Nearly every sample came with metadata listing a de-identified subject ID, COVID-19 status, age in years and sex. Where available, HLA class I and class II types were obtained from metadata supplied by the sample provider rather than from assay-based typing. Here is what the overall study found, with its caveats: The quantity of clinical and demographic metadata differed by source and by participant and was supplied without curation.

Each collaborating institution followed its own protocols to collect whole blood in K2EDTA tubes. For TCRbeta analysis, collaborator samples were shipped as frozen whole blood, as isolated PBMCs, or as DNA extracted from either sample type. Concerning this clone: The antigen this receptor binds is unknown. No much larger clonotype is one base removed from it; base qualities were not supplied.

The immunoSEQ Assay, a bias-controlled multiplex PCR, was used to amplify TCRbeta CDR3 regions from genomic DNA. The paper's processing steps were these. The number of nucleated cells in each sample was estimated from the amplification of reference gene primers within the assay. To quantify the absolute abundance of each unique TCRbeta CDR3 rearrangement, sequence reads were collapsed and filtered. For each sample, productive Simpson clonality was calculated as the square root of Simpson's diversity index over productive rearrangements. TCRdb took over this immuneACCESS table, retaining in-frame rearrangements with V and J assigned. Such tables are incomplete; in checked studies, under half of the missing clones stem from an unresolved V gene, and the remainder is unexplained. V, J and clone size derive from that table, while D and trimming were established from the DNA sequence. The sample records about 120,000 clones, about 80% of which are singletons. The biggest ten clones account for approximately 10% of the sample.

CDR3 length: 11 amino acids, cysteine to phenylalanine. CDR3 DNA only is kept here, 33 bases in frame from base 1. Trimming takes 3 bases from V and 8 bases from J, and the germline ends sit 6 bases apart. In the germline V gene, CDR1 corresponds to MNHEY and CDR2 to SVGAGI. This sequence was found in a man between 60 and 75 years old with acute or convalescent COVID-19. The chain is assembled from TRBV6-5 and TRBJ2-3, with TRBD1 perhaps the D gene, on 5 matching bases. The sample comprised peripheral blood. The nucleotides are TGTGCCAGCAGTTATAGGGGTACGCAGTATTTT. It translates as CASSYRGTQYF.